Listed below are T cell receptor beta chains from one sample, sequenced in a study of blood T cell repertoires in COVID-19. Clones were read by immunoSEQ multiplex PCR, and TCRdb kept only the in-frame ones, dropping some. The repertoire holds about 100,000 clones, with approximately 86% as singletons. Source material: PBMCs or T cells enriched from blood (not recorded which). The receptor source for this set is a woman aged 50 to 65 who had recovered from COVID-19. Each CDR3 is given with its conserved first and last residue. D genes are given only for firm matches. Clone size, where shown, is once, few, many, or a class for clones that have expanded.

J gene	D gene	V gene	clone size	CDR3 DNA	CDR3 protein
TRBJ1-2	NA	TRBV10-3	NA	TGTGCCATCAGTGAGCCGTCCGGGGTAAACTATGGCTACACCTTC	CAISEPSGVNYGYTF
TRBJ2-2	NA	TRBV7-6	NA	TGTGCCAGCAGCTTAGGCAAGAGGCAGGGCCGGACCGGGGAGCTGTTTTTT	CASSLGKRQGRTGELFF
TRBJ2-3	NA	TRBV2	once	TGTGCCAGCAGTTACGGGGGCACAGATACGCAGTATTTT	CASSYGGTDTQYF
TRBJ1-2	NA	TRBV9	NA	TGTGCCAGCAGCGAACGTTGGACCCGCGACAGCACCGACTATGGCTACACCTTC	CASSERWTRDSTDYGYTF
TRBJ1-1	NA	TRBV6-4	NA	TGTGCCAGCAGTGCCGAGTCAGGGGTGCGAGCTTTCTTT	CASSAESGVRAFF
TRBJ2-5	TRBD2	TRBV28	NA	TGTGCCAGCAGTGTGTGGACTAGCGAAGAGACCCAGTACTTC	CASSVWTSEETQYF
TRBJ2-2	NA	TRBV11-1	NA	TGTGCCAGCAGCTCACTGATTGGGGCCAAACCCGGGGAGCTGTTTTTT	CASSSLIGAKPGELFF
TRBJ2-3	NA	TRBV12-3/TRBV12-4	NA	TGTGCCAGCAGCCCCGAGGATACGCAGTATTTT	CASSPEDTQYF
TRBJ2-7	TRBD2	TRBV7-7	NA	TGTGCCAGCAGCTTAGAACGGGCTAGCGGGAGGTTTCCCTATTCCCACGAGCAGTACTTC	CASSLERASGRFPYSHEQYF
TRBJ2-3	TRBD1	TRBV2	few	TGTGCCAGCAGTTGGACAGGGGGGAACACAGATACGCAGTATTTT	CASSWTGGNTDTQYF
TRBJ2-5	TRBD1	TRBV4-2	NA	TGTGCCAGCAGCCAGAGACAGGGTCGGATAGAGACCCAGTACTTC	CASSQRQGRIETQYF
TRBJ2-5	TRBD2	TRBV12-5	once	TGTGCTAGTGTCCAAGCGGGACAAGAGACCCAGTACTTC	CASVQAGQETQYF
TRBJ2-7	NA	TRBV12-3/TRBV12-4	once	TGTGCCAGCAGTTTCTGGGAGAACGAGCAGTACTTC	CASSFWENEQYF
TRBJ1-4	TRBD1	TRBV30	NA	TGTGCCTGGAGTGCGGACAGGGAAAAACTGTTTTTT	CAWSADREKLFF
TRBJ2-4	NA	TRBV9	NA	TGTGCCAGCAGCGGAGGATCGAGGGTTGCGGGGCACATTCAGTACTTC	CASSGGSRVAGHIQYF
TRBJ1-6	TRBD1	TRBV11-3	NA	TGTGCCAGCAGCCCCGAGTCCCGGGACAGGGGAGAGGGCTATAATTCACCCCTCCACTTT	CASSPESRDRGEGYNSPLHF
TRBJ2-7	TRBD2	TRBV3-1/TRBV3-2	NA	TGTGCCAGCAGCCAAGATGTTCGCCTAGCGGGAGGGCCGGGGTCCTACGAGCAGTACTTC	CASSQDVRLAGGPGSYEQYF
TRBJ2-3	TRBD1	TRBV7-2	NA	TGTGCCAGCACCTCAGGGGGCTTACGAGGTGGTACGCAGTATTTT	CASTSGGLRGGTQYF
TRBJ1-5	NA	TRBV28	NA	TGTGCCAGCCGGACTCGTGATCAGCCCCAGCATTTT	CASRTRDQPQHF
TRBJ2-7	NA	TRBV6-2/TRBV6-3	NA	TGTGCCAGCAGCCGCCCGGGAGCAATCGAGCAGTACTTC	CASSRPGAIEQYF